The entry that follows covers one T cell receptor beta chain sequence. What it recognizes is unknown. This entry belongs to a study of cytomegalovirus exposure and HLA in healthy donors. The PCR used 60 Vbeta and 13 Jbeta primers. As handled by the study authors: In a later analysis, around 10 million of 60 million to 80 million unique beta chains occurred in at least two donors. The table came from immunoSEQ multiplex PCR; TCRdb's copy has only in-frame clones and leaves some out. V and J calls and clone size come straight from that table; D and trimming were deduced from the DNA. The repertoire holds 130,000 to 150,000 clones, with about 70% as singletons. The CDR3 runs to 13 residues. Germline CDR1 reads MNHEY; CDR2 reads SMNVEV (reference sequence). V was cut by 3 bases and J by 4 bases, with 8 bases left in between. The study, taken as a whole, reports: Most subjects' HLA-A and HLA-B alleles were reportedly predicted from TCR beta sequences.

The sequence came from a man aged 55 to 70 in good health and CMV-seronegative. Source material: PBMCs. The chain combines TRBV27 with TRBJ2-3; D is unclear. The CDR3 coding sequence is TGTGCCAGCAGTTTGGATGGGCCAGATACGCAGTATTTT. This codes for CASSLDGPDTQYF.